One and the same sample provided the 13 T cell receptor beta chains below, sequenced in a study of regulatory T cells in long-lasting Graves disease. Arm-PCR of CDR3 regions and iRepertoire HTBI primers were the basis on which TCR beta libraries were built. TCRdb re-called the multiplex PCR reads with MiXCR, one entry per CDR3 protein. Of 200,000 to 300,000 distinct CDR3 sequences listed, 20% were seen once; the top ten hold roughly 14%. Described time point: newly diagnosed GD, antithyroid drugs for less than 3 months. RNA isolated from PBMCs was used to make the TCR library. The sample here was peripheral blood mononuclear cells (PBMCs), taken at new diagnosis, from a patient treated with antithyroid drugs. The origin of the receptors is a female donor with Graves disease.

This clonotype appeared once. One base away lies a much larger clone, so this may be a sequencing read error. This chain connects TRBV18 to TRBJ1-1, with D tentatively TRBD1 (5 bases). Looked up from germline, CDR1 is KGHSH and CDR2 is LQKENI. The CDR3 is 14 residues long. CDR3 sequence reads: CASPPIRGRTEAFF. CDR3 nucleotide sequence: TGTGCCAGCCCACCTATCCGGGGACGCACTGAAGCTTTCTTT.

This clonotype was observed a single time. V and J are TRBV9 and TRBJ1-2, with 10 bases that match TRBD1. There are 19 residues in the CDR3. The V gene end was trimmed by 0 bases and the J gene end by 7 bases; junction bases not matched to a gene: 18. CDR1 SGDLS and CDR2 YYNGEE come from the germline V gene. The CDR3 loop reads CASSVDPGGVTGGRGGYTF. The CDR3 DNA follows: TGTGCCAGCAGCGTAGACCCCGGGGGGGTGACAGGGGGCAGAGGTGGCTACACCTTC.

This clonotype was counted a single time. Relative to the germline gene, one junction end is altered; a read error may explain this. CDR3 region: CASREGTKLPYEQYF. The DNA for the CDR3 is TGTGCCAGCAGGGAAGGGACTAAGCTCCCCTACGAGCAGTACTTC. V and J are TRBV2 and TRBJ2-7, with TRBD2 matching over 7 bases. This CDR3 has 15 amino acids. Germline V gene data show CDR1 as SNHLY and CDR2 as FYNNEI. The full variable domain, rest sourced from reference TRBV2 and TRBJ2-7, is EPEVTQTPSHQVTQMGQEVILRCVPISNHLYFYWYRQILGQKVEFLVSFYNNEISEKSEIFDDQFSVERPDGSNFTLKIRSTKLEDSAMYFCASREGTKLPYEQYFGPGTRLTVT.

At least ten counts were recorded for this clonotype. This chain links TRBV6-1 with TRBJ1-2; D unresolved. The CDR3 loop spans 12 amino acids. Germline-derived CDR1 and CDR2 are MNHNS and SASEGT. Deletions cut 6 bases from V and 4 bases from J, with 9 bases between. The CDR3 DNA sequence: TGTGCCAGCAGACACACAGCCTATGGCTACACCTTC. Translation: CASRHTAYGYTF.

Notes on this clonotype: With a far larger clone one base away, a read error is the likely cause. CDR3: CASSFEDSEQYF. In DNA, the CDR3 is TGTGCCAGCAGTTTCGAAGACTCTGAGCAGTACTTC. The rearrangement links TRBV28 to TRBJ2-7; no clear D gene. Trimming pared 3 bases from V and 7 bases from J, leaving 10 bases between. The CDR3 covers 12 residues. Germline CDR1 and CDR2: MDHEN and SYDVKM.

This clonotype was seen repeatedly, ten times or more. The CDR3: CAGRRQGQDTQYF. CDR3 DNA sequence: TGTGCCGGAAGAAGACAGGGTCAAGATACGCAGTATTTT. The gene calls are TRBV28 and TRBJ2-3; 7 nucleotides match TRBD1. The ends lost 11 bases at V and 5 bases at J; junction bases unmatched: 10. The germline gives CDR1 MDHEN, CDR2 SYDVKM. This CDR3 region has 13 residues.

In this sample, this clonotype turned up many times. CDR3: CASSADVPSPKEFTQYF. The CDR3 DNA reads as TGTGCCAGCAGCGCTGACGTCCCTAGCCCTAAAGAGTTTACCCAGTACTTC. The chain uses TRBV2 and TRBJ2-5; TRBD2 might be the D (5 bases). Germline CDR1 and CDR2: SNHLY and FYNNEI. V lost 6 bases to trimming and J lost 8 bases, with 28 bases between them. The CDR3 has 17 residues.

The sample holds a few counts of this clonotype. The chain uses TRBV5-4 and TRBJ2-4; no reliable D call. CDR3 length: 13 amino acids. Germline CDR1 reads SGHNT; CDR2 reads YYREEE (reference sequence). The germline V and J ends were trimmed by 1 base and 5 bases, with 7 bases remaining between them. The CDR3 here is CASSLRFENIQYF. In DNA form, the CDR3 reads TGTGCCAGCAGCTTGAGGTTCGAAAACATTCAGTACTTC.

Concerning this clonotype: The likely explanation is a read error, given a far larger clone one base away. This chain uses TRBV7-3 with TRBJ2-5, with D perhaps given as TRBD1 or TRBD2 (5 bases each). CDR1 and CDR2 (germline): SGHTA, FQGTGA. CDR3 length equals 14 residues. The CDR3 region has the DNA TGTGCCAGCAGCTTAGGGACGTTCCAAGAGACCCGGTACTTC. It translates to CASSLGTFQETRYF.

As to this clonotype: A read error is possible here, since a much larger clone lies one base away. V usage is TRBV29-1 and J usage is TRBJ2-5; perhaps TRBD1 as D (5 bases). Looked up from germline, CDR1 is SQVTM and CDR2 is ANQGSEA. The CDR3 covers 13 residues. The V and J ends lost 5 bases and 5 bases respectively, with 15 bases between them. CDR3 sequence: CSVIGASGETQYF. The CDR3 DNA reads as TGCAGCGTTATTGGGGCCTCGGGTGAGACCCAGTACTTC.

The chain carries TRBV9 and TRBJ2-7; D perhaps matches TRBD2 (5 bases). The V gene's germline CDR1 is SGDLS and CDR2 YYNGEE. This CDR3 spans 15 amino acids. Trimming left V 2 bases short and J 5 bases short, with 17 bases between. The chain's CDR3 is CASSVGVTGADEQYF. CDR3 in DNA: TGTGCCAGCAGCGTCGGGGTAACTGGAGCGGACGAGCAGTACTTC.

This clonotype was counted between two and nine times. The V gene is TRBV7-9, the J gene TRBJ2-1, with D possibly being TRBD1 or TRBD2 (7 bases each). Germline CDR1 reads SEHNR; CDR2 reads FQNEAQ (reference sequence). The CDR3 is 15 residues long. V shed 4 bases and J shed 10 bases, with 20 bases lying between them. In DNA form, the CDR3 reads TGTGCCAGCAGCTCAGGGGGGGGCCCCTTGTGGGAGCAGTTCTTC. This encodes CASSSGGGPLWEQFF.

This clonotype was detected a few times. The chain employs TRBV11-2 and TRBJ2-1, with 12 bases identical to TRBD2. CDR3 length: 15 amino acids. J lost 5 bases, V lost 4 bases, and 3 bases had no gene match. Germline V gene data show CDR1 as SGHAT and CDR2 as FQNNGV. CDR3 loop: CASSSGLAGNNEQFF. The CDR3 DNA reads TGTGCCAGCAGCTCAGGACTAGCGGGGAACAATGAGCAGTTCTTC.